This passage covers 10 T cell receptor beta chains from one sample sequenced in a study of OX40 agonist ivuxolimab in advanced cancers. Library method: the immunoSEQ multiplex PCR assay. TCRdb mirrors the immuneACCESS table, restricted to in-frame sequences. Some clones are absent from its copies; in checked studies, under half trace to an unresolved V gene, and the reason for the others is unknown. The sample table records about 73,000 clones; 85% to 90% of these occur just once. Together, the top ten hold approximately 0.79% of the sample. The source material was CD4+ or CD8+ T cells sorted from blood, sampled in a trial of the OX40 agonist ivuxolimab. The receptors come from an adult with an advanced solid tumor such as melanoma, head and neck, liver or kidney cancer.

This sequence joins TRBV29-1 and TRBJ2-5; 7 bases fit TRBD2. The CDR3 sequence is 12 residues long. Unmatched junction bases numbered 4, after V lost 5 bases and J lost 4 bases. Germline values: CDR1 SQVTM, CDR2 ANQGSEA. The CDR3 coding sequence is TGCAGCGTTAGCAGGGAGGGAGAGACCCAGTACTTC. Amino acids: CSVSREGETQYF.

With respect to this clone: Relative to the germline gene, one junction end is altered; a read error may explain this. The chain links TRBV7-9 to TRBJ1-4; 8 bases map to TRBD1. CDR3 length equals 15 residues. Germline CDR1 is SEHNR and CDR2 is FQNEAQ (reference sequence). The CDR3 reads CASSSWTGTTEKLFF. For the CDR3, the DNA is TGTGCCAGCAGCTCCTGGACAGGGACTACTGAAAAACTGTTTTTT.

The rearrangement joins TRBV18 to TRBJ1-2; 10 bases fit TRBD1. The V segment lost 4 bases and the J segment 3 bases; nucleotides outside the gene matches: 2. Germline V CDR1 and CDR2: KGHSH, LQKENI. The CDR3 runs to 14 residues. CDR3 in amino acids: CASSRTGGDYGYTF. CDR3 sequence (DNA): TGTGCCAGCTCACGGACAGGGGGGGACTATGGCTACACCTTC.

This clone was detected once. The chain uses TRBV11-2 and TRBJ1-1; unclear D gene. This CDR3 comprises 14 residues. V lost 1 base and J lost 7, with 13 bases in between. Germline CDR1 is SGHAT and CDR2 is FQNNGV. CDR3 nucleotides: TGTGCCAGCAGCTTAGGATGGCAGTCCATTGAAGCTTTCTTT. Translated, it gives CASSLGWQSIEAFF.

CDR3 residues: CASSPRGDNSYEQYF. CDR3 bases: TGTGCCAGCAGCCCCCGGGGGGACAACTCCTACGAGCAGTACTTC. The chain links TRBV5-5 to TRBJ2-7; a possible D gene is TRBD2 (7 bases). Per the germline V gene, CDR1 is SGHKS and CDR2 is YYEKEE (reference sequence). This CDR3 contains 15 residues. V was cut by 4 bases and J by 0 bases, with 14 bases left in between.

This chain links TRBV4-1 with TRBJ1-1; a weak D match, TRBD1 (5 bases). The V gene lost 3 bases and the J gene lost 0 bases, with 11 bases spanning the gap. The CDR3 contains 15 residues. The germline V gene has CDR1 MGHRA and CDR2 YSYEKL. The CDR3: CASSQGWGVNTEAFF. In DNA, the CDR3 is TGCGCCAGCAGCCAGGGGTGGGGGGTGAACACTGAAGCTTTCTTT.

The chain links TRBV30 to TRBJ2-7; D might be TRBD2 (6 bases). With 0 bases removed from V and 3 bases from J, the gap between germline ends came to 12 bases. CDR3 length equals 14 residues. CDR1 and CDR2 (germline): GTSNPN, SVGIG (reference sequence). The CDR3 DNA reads TGTGCCTGGAGTGTACAAGCGGGTATCTACGAGCAGTACTTC. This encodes CAWSVQAGIYEQYF.

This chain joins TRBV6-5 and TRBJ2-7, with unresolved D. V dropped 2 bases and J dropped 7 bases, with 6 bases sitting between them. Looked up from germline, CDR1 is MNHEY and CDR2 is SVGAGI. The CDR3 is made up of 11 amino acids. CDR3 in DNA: TGTGCCAGCAGTTACCTTGGGGAGCAGTACTTC. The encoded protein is CASSYLGEQYF.

CDR3 region: CAWRLGGVMGYTF. In nucleotides, the CDR3 is TGTGCCTGGAGGTTGGGGGGGGTTATGGGCTACACCTTC. The V call is TRBV30, the J call TRBJ1-2, with D possibly matching TRBD1 (5 bases). The germline V gene has CDR1 GTSNPN and CDR2 SVGIG (reference sequence). The CDR3 runs to 13 residues. The V gene lost 3 bases and the J gene lost 8 bases, with 16 bases spanning the gap. Supplemented by reference TRBV30 and TRBJ1-2, the full variable domain reads SQTIHQWPATLVQPVGSPLSLECTVEGTSNPNLYWYRQAAGRGLQLLFYSVGIGQISSEVPQNLSASRPQDRQFILSSKKLLLSDSGFYLCAWRLGGVMGYTFGSGTRLTVV.

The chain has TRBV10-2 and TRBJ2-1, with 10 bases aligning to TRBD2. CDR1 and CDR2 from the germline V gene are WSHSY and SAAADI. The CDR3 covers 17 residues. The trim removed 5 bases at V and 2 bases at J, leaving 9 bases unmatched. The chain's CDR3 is CASSIGGGTSAYNEQFF. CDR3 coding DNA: TGCGCCAGCAGTATAGGGGGTGGGACTAGCGCCTACAATGAGCAGTTCTTC.